One T cell receptor beta chain is described in this entry. Via MiXCR, TCRdb re-called the 5' RACE reads, giving one row per CDR3 protein. The sample includes hundreds of thousands of distinct CDR3 sequences, approximately 3.8% seen only once; the top ten take about 20%. This CDR3 region has 15 residues. Trimming left V 3 bases short and J 4 bases short, with 13 bases between. The data were taken from a study of T cells after yellow fever vaccination. Sequenced material: PBMCs, taken on the day of the yellow fever booster vaccination. This receptor was taken from a man aged 18 to 30 who received the YFV17D yellow fever vaccine. V and J are TRBV12-3 or TRBV12-4 and TRBJ1-5, with TRBD1 as a possible D gene (6 bases). CDR3: CASSFSGVGNQPQHF. The CDR3 DNA reads TGTGCCAGCAGTTTCTCAGGGGTGGGGAATCAGCCCCAGCATTTT.